Listed here are 28 T cell receptor beta chains from one sample, sequenced in a study of shared T cell receptors in the human thymus. Assay used: immunoSEQ multiplex PCR; TCRdb lists only in-frame clones, some missing. The sample has 650,000 to 950,000 clones, approximately 85% seen once. In addition, the sample was reused for a study of human thymus T cells.

Sequencing input: thymocytes. Every receptor here comes from a girl in the first two years of life with a congenital heart defect.

This chain links TRBV28 with TRBJ2-3, with 7 bases identical to TRBD2. The CDR3 runs to 13 residues. The germline gives CDR1 MDHEN, CDR2 SYDVKM. Trimming removed 8 bases from V and 1 base from J; junction bases left unmatched: 3. DNA for the CDR3: TGTGCCAGCGTCACTAGCGGCACAGATACGCAGTATTTT. Its translation: CASVTSGTDTQYF. The full variable domain, in which reference TRBV28 and TRBJ2-3 provide the parts outside the CDR3, is DVKVTQSSRYLVKRTGEKVFLECVQDMDHENMFWYRQDPGLGLRLIYFSYDVKMKEKGDIPEGYSVSREKKERFSLILESASTNQTSMYLCASVTSGTDTQYFGPGTRLTVL.

This chain uses TRBV4-2 with TRBJ1-4; TRBD1 is a possible D gene (6 bases). CDR3 size: 19 residues. Trimming removed 2 bases from V and 6 bases from J, with 25 bases in between. The germline V gene encodes CDR1 LGHNA and CDR2 YNFKEQ. In DNA form, the CDR3 reads TGTGCCAGCAGCCAATGGGCGACAGGAAGAGGATCGGGGTATGAAAAACTGTTTTTT. Encoded protein: CASSQWATGRGSGYEKLFF.

The chain is built from TRBV9 and TRBJ1-2, with D possibly matching TRBD1 (6 bases). Trimming pared 3 bases from V and 5 bases from J, leaving 11 bases between. CDR3 size: 13 residues. Per germline, CDR1 SGDLS and CDR2 YYNGEE. The CDR3 region has the DNA TGTGCCAGCAGCGCCGGACAGAGTTATGGCTACACCTTC. Protein: CASSAGQSYGYTF.

The chain uses TRBV19 and TRBJ1-6, with 9 bases matching TRBD1. The CDR3 covers 15 residues. Germline trimming cut 1 base from V and 6 bases from J; bases unmatched to any gene: 1. Germline CDR1 LNHDA, CDR2 SQIVND (reference sequence). CDR3 nucleotides: TGTGCCAGTAGTATAGGGGGACAGGGTAATTCACCCCTCCACTTT. It encodes CASSIGGQGNSPLHF.

The genes are TRBV19 and TRBJ2-3; perhaps TRBD1 as D (6 bases). The CDR3 extends over 15 amino acids. V lost 2 bases, J lost 2 bases, and 11 bases lay in between. Germline V gives CDR1 LNHDA, CDR2 SQIVND (reference sequence). CDR3 DNA: TGTGCCAGTAGTATATGGACAGACCCCACAGATACGCAGTATTTT. Amino acids: CASSIWTDPTDTQYF.

This chain uses TRBV11-3 with TRBJ1-5; 8 bases align to TRBD1. The germline CDR1 and CDR2 sequences are SGHNT and YENEEA. The CDR3 is 16 amino acids. Trimming at V came to 5 bases and at J to 4 bases, leaving 10 bases not matched to a gene. The CDR3 DNA is TGTGCCAGCAGCCCGCCGGGACAGGATTGTAATCAGCCCCAGCATTTT. It yields the protein CASSPPGQDCNQPQHF.

The chain is built from TRBV5-6 and TRBJ1-2; D gene uncertain. The V end was cut by 4 bases, the J end by 4 bases, with 8 bases between. Germline V CDR1 and CDR2: SGHDT, YYEEEE. CDR3 length equals 12 residues. The CDR3 DNA reads as TGTGCCAGCAGCCAATTTAGCTATGGCTACACCTTC. Its protein product is CASSQFSYGYTF. Full variable domain (outside the CDR3, taken from reference TRBV5-6 and TRBJ1-2): DAGVTQSPTHLIKTRGQQVTLRCSPKSGHDTVSWYQQALGQGPQFIFQYYEEEERQRGNFPDRFSGHQFPNYSSELNVNALLLGDSALYLCASSQFSYGYTFGSGTRLTVV.

This rearrangement joins TRBV14 to TRBJ1-2; the match to TRBD1 covers 8 bases. Germline V lookup: CDR1 SGHDN, CDR2 FVKESK. The CDR3 extends over 16 amino acids. The V gene end was trimmed by 2 bases and the J gene end by 4 bases; junction bases not matched to a gene: 9. CDR3 nucleotide sequence: TGTGCCAGCAGCCAAAGTAGGGACAGGACCCTCTATGGCTACACCTTC. This sequence encodes CASSQSRDRTLYGYTF.

The rearrangement links TRBV5-1 to TRBJ2-5; the D gene is possibly TRBD2 (6 bases). Trimming pared 2 bases from V and 5 bases from J, leaving 16 bases between. CDR1 is SGHRS and CDR2 is YFSETQ in the germline V gene. This CDR3 spans 15 amino acids. CDR3 bases: TGCGCCAGCAGCTTCCCCGCGACTAGATATGAGACCCAGTACTTC. Its translation is CASSFPATRYETQYF.

This chain joins TRBV11-2 and TRBJ1-3; TRBD1 agrees at 7 bases. The ends lost 3 bases at V and 6 bases at J; junction bases unmatched: 8. This CDR3 is built from 15 residues. CDR1 is SGHAT, CDR2 FQNNGV, per germline. This chain's CDR3 is CASSFEGARVNTIYF. The CDR3 coding sequence is TGTGCCAGCAGCTTCGAGGGGGCAAGGGTAAACACCATATATTTT.

The chain joins TRBV7-2 to TRBJ2-7; D is unclear. V lost 8 bases and J 3 bases, leaving 17 bases between the germline ends. This CDR3 comprises 14 residues. The germline V gene has CDR1 SGHTA and CDR2 FQGNSA. The CDR3 loop is CASGINPILYEQYF. CDR3 bases: TGTGCCAGCGGCATAAATCCAATCCTCTACGAGCAGTACTTC.

This sequence joins TRBV5-1 and TRBJ2-2, with 12 bases lining up with TRBD2. Germline V gene sequence: CDR1 SGHRS, CDR2 YFSETQ. Trimming took 4 bases from V and 5 from J; bases not matched to a gene: 21. CDR3 length equals 21 residues. The CDR3 DNA sequence: TGCGCCAGCAGCGCGCTACTAGCGGGGGGACCCTGTGGGTCCAAAACCGGGGAGCTGTTTTTT. It is translated as CASSALLAGGPCGSKTGELFF.

This clone was counted a single time. The chain uses TRBV10-3 and TRBJ2-1; TRBD2 agrees at 12 bases. Trimming cost V 4 bases and J 0 bases; bases outside gene matches: 7. Germline values: CDR1 ENHRY, CDR2 SYGVKD. CDR3 size: 18 residues. The CDR3 loop reads CAISGRTSGAISYNEQFF. The CDR3 region has the DNA TGTGCCATCAGTGGCCGGACTAGCGGGGCCATCTCCTACAATGAGCAGTTCTTC.

The V call is TRBV4-1, the J call TRBJ2-3; possibly TRBD1 for D (5 bases). CDR1 and CDR2 (germline): MGHRA, YSYEKL. The V gene lost 3 bases and the J gene lost 4 bases, with 11 bases spanning the gap. The CDR3 sequence is 14 residues long. The CDR3 protein is CASSHGALSDTQYF. The CDR3 coding sequence is TGCGCCAGCAGCCATGGGGCTCTCTCAGATACGCAGTATTTT.

The V and J genes are TRBV10-2 and TRBJ2-1, with 7 nucleotides matching TRBD2. The CDR3 covers 14 residues. With V trimmed by 6 bases and J by 3 bases, 5 bases remained unmatched. Looked up from germline, CDR1 is WSHSY and CDR2 is SAAADI. This CDR3 reads CASRGSGFYNEQFF. The CDR3 coding sequence is TGCGCCAGCAGAGGTAGCGGGTTCTACAATGAGCAGTTCTTC.

This chain connects TRBV7-9 to TRBJ2-2; 10 bases are shared with TRBD1. Trimming removed 7 bases from V and 3 bases from J; junction bases left unmatched: 14. CDR1 is SEHNR, CDR2 FQNEAQ, per germline (reference sequence). The CDR3 extends over 18 amino acids. CDR3 bases: TGTGCCAGCATCCTCACTATAGACAGGGGGCGCGACACCGGGGAGCTGTTTTTT. It encodes CASILTIDRGRDTGELFF.

This chain joins TRBV4-1 and TRBJ1-2; 8 nucleotides match TRBD1. There are 16 residues in the CDR3. The ends lost 0 bases at V and 10 bases at J; junction bases unmatched: 13. The germline gives CDR1 MGHRA, CDR2 YSYEKL. CDR3 in DNA: TGCGCCAGCAGCCAAGATAGGGCAGGGGGCTGGGATCTCTACACCTTC. It is translated as CASSQDRAGGWDLYTF.

The chain recombines TRBV14 with TRBJ2-4, with D uncertain. V was pared by 5 bases and J by 2 bases, with 10 bases between. Germline V gives CDR1 SGHDN, CDR2 FVKESK. CDR3 length equals 14 residues. Here the CDR3 reads CASSALTTKNIQYF. The CDR3 nucleotides are TGTGCCAGCAGCGCCCTAACCACCAAAAACATTCAGTACTTC. Using reference TRBV14 and TRBJ2-4 for the parts outside the CDR3, the full variable domain is EAGVTQFPSHSVIEKGQTVTLRCDPISGHDNLYWYRRVMGKEIKFLLHFVKESKQDESGMPNNRFLAERTGGTYSTLKVQPAELEDSGVYFCASSALTTKNIQYFGAGTRLSVL.

The rearrangement uses TRBV6-1 and TRBJ1-1; TRBD1 is a possible D gene (5 bases). Germline lookup yields CDR1 MNHNS and CDR2 SASEGT. This CDR3 is built from 13 residues. Trimming removed 6 bases from V and 4 bases from J, with 12 bases in between. CDR3 loop: CASRPGGGTEAFF. In DNA form, the CDR3 reads TGTGCCAGCAGGCCGGGGGGGGGCACTGAAGCTTTCTTT.

The CDR3 bases are TGCGCCAAACAGGGGGAATGGACCGGGGAGCTGTTTTTT. This encodes CAKQGEWTGELFF. The chain is built from TRBV5-1 and TRBJ2-2; 8 positions agree with TRBD1. Germline CDR1 and CDR2: SGHRS and YFSETQ. V was clipped by 9 bases and J by 5 bases; unmatched bases: 6. The CDR3 sequence is 13 residues long.

The chain has TRBV27 and TRBJ2-7; no reliable D call. V lost 4 bases to trimming and J lost 2 bases, with 12 bases between them. This CDR3 is built from 14 residues. Germline values: CDR1 MNHEY, CDR2 SMNVEV (reference sequence). In DNA form, the CDR3 reads TGTGCCAGCAGTTCTAACCGCCCCCCCTACGAGCAGTACTTC. Translating gives CASSSNRPPYEQYF.

The chain is built from TRBV7-9 and TRBJ1-2, with D unclear. Germline values: CDR1 SEHNR, CDR2 FQNEAQ (reference sequence). This CDR3 has 13 residues. Deletions cut 3 bases from V and 5 bases from J, with 10 bases between. In DNA form, the CDR3 reads TGTGCCAGCAGCTTTACCCTTCGGTATGGCTACACCTTC. Translation gives CASSFTLRYGYTF.

This clone was counted a few times. This chain links TRBV7-9 with TRBJ2-7; D possibly corresponds to TRBD1 (6 bases). Trimming removed 1 base from V and 3 bases from J, with 13 bases in between. The CDR3 has 15 amino acids. The V gene's germline CDR1 is SEHNR and CDR2 FQNEAQ (reference sequence). DNA for the CDR3: TGTGCCAGCAGCTTAGTCAGGGGTCAAGACTACGAGCAGTACTTC. Translation: CASSLVRGQDYEQYF.

The V call is TRBV7-9, the J call TRBJ1-1; D perhaps matches TRBD1 (6 bases). V dropped 1 base and J dropped 3 bases, with 18 bases sitting between them. The CDR3 runs 17 residues. Germline-derived CDR1 and CDR2 are SEHNR and FQNEAQ (reference sequence). The CDR3 DNA follows: TGTGCCAGCAGCTTAGTTAGGGGGACGTCTCCGGACACTGAAGCTTTCTTT. The encoded protein is CASSLVRGTSPDTEAFF. Full variable domain (rest looked up from reference TRBV7-9 and TRBJ1-1): DTGVSQNPRHKITKRGQNVTFRCDPISEHNRLYWYRQTLGQGPEFLTYFQNEAQLEKSRLLSDRFSAERPKGSFSTLEIQRTEQGDSAMYLCASSLVRGTSPDTEAFFGQGTRLTVV.

This clone showed up just once. This chain joins TRBV20-1 and TRBJ1-2; D unresolved. The CDR3 runs to 9 residues. Trimming stripped 5 bases from V and 5 bases from J, with 3 bases between. Germline assignment: CDR1 DFQATT and CDR2 SNEGSKA (reference sequence). CDR3 nucleotide sequence: TGCAGTGCTCCATATGGCTACACCTTC. This translates into CSAPYGYTF.

V and J are TRBV5-6 and TRBJ1-2; 9 nucleotides line up with TRBD1. CDR1 SGHDT and CDR2 YYEEEE come from the germline V gene. The CDR3 contains 18 residues. Losses at the gene ends were 0 bases for V and 5 bases for J; bases not matched to a gene: 14. CDR3 nucleotides: TGTGCCAGCAGCTTGGAAGGGGGTGGGGACAGGGCGAATTATGGCTACACCTTC. It translates to CASSLEGGGDRANYGYTF. The full variable domain, its missing parts supplied by reference TRBV5-6 and TRBJ1-2, is DAGVTQSPTHLIKTRGQQVTLRCSPKSGHDTVSWYQQALGQGPQFIFQYYEEEERQRGNFPDRFSGHQFPNYSSELNVNALLLGDSALYLCASSLEGGGDRANYGYTFGSGTRLTVV.

This clone was seen a handful of times. The chain employs TRBV6-1 and TRBJ2-1, with TRBD2 matching 10 bases. Germline V CDR1 and CDR2: MNHNS, SASEGT. Trimming took 0 bases from V and 5 from J; bases not matched to a gene: 7. The CDR3 totals 17 residues. The CDR3 nucleotides are TGTGCCAGCAGTGAAGCGCGTTTACTAGCGGGGCACAATGAGCAGTTCTTC. Its protein is CASSEARLLAGHNEQFF.

This rearrangement joins TRBV19 to TRBJ1-2; 7 nucleotides match TRBD1. With V trimmed by 6 bases and J by 6 bases, 10 bases remained unmatched. Germline loops: CDR1 LNHDA, CDR2 SQIVND (reference sequence). The CDR3 spans 14 residues. DNA of the CDR3: TGTGCCAGTAGAGATGGGACAGAACAAGATGGCTACACCTTC. Its protein product is CASRDGTEQDGYTF.